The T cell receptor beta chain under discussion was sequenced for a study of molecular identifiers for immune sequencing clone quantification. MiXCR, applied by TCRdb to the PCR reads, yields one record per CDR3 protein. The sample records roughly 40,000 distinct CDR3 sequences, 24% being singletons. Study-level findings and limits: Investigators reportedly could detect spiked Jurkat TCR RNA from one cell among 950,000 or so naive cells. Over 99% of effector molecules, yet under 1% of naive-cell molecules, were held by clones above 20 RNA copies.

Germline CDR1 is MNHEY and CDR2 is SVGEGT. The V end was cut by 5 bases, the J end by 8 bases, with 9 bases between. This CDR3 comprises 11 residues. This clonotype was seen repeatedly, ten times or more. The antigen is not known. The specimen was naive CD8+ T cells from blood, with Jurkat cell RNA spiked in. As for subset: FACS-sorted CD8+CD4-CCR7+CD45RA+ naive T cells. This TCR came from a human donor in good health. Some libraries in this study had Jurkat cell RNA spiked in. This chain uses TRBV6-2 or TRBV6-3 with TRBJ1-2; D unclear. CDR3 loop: CASSGGAGYTF. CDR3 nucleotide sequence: TGTGCCAGCAGTGGTGGAGCGGGCTACACCTTC.